The 10 T cell receptor beta chains below come from one sample, sequenced in a study of OX40 agonist ivuxolimab in advanced cancers. The data were produced by immunoSEQ multiplex PCR, yet TCRdb's version contains in-frame clones alone and is incomplete. Seen here are 45,000 to 55,000 clones, about 81% observed once, and the top ten hold 1.5% to 2%. The specimen was CD4+ or CD8+ T cells sorted from blood, collected in a trial of the OX40 agonist ivuxolimab. The source is an adult with an advanced solid tumor such as melanoma, head and neck, liver or kidney cancer.

The gene calls are TRBV28 and TRBJ2-3, with D possibly being TRBD1 (5 bases). Germline V gives CDR1 MDHEN, CDR2 SYDVKM. Trimming stripped 6 bases from V and 4 bases from J, with 11 bases between. The CDR3 has 13 residues. The CDR3 sequence is CASRERTPDTQYF. The CDR3 bases are TGTGCCAGCAGAGAAAGGACACCAGATACGCAGTATTTT.

The chain carries TRBV5-1 and TRBJ2-3, with 7 bases that match TRBD1. The V gene's germline CDR1 is SGHRS and CDR2 YFSETQ. The CDR3 loop spans 15 amino acids. V shed 2 bases and J 2 bases; nucleotides not matched to a gene: 5. In nucleotides, the CDR3 is TGCGCCAGCAGCTTAAACGACAGGGACACAGATACGCAGTATTTT. It is translated as CASSLNDRDTDTQYF.

This rearrangement joins TRBV11-1 to TRBJ1-1, with 9 positions matching TRBD1. With V trimmed by 4 bases and J by 6 bases, 3 bases remained unmatched. CDR1 SGHAT and CDR2 FQDESV come from the germline V gene (reference sequence). The CDR3 covers 13 residues. CDR3: CASSSGTGSEAFF. The CDR3 DNA reads TGTGCCAGCAGCTCCGGGACAGGGTCTGAAGCTTTCTTT.

This clone occurred once. The chain is built from TRBV6-5 and TRBJ1-1, with D perhaps matching TRBD1 (5 bases). This CDR3 comprises 11 residues. Trimming removed 10 bases at V and 0 bases at J, with 6 bases between. Germline CDR1 is MNHEY and CDR2 is SVGAGI. CDR3 sequence: CATTVNTEAFF. CDR3 in DNA: TGTGCCACGACAGTGAACACTGAAGCTTTCTTT.

The chain carries TRBV23-1 and TRBJ1-1; D call uncertain. TRBV23-1 qualifies as an ORF whose function is uncertain. V was trimmed by 0 bases and J by 3 bases, leaving 11 bases between them. The CDR3 runs 15 residues. The CDR3 spells CASSQSWQADTEAFF. For the CDR3, the DNA is TGCGCCAGCAGTCAATCTTGGCAGGCCGACACTGAAGCTTTCTTT.

The chain has TRBV5-4 and TRBJ1-1, with D maybe TRBD1 (5 bases). This CDR3 has 16 amino acids. The V end lost 1 base, the J end lost 4 bases, and 17 bases lay between the germline ends. The V gene's germline CDR1 is SGHNT and CDR2 YYREEE (reference sequence). CDR3 protein: CASSLLRGSLGTEAFF. CDR3 coding DNA: TGTGCCAGCAGCTTGTTACGGGGGTCTTTAGGCACTGAAGCTTTCTTT.

CDR3 in DNA: TGCGCCAGCTCTTCTGGAGGGGGAGAAACCGGGGAGCTGTTTTTT. It yields the protein CASSSGGGETGELFF. This chain joins TRBV5-1 and TRBJ2-2, with D perhaps given as TRBD1 or TRBD2 (6 bases each). With 7 bases removed from V and 5 bases from J, the gap between germline ends came to 18 bases. The CDR3 consists of 15 residues. Germline V lookup: CDR1 SGHRS, CDR2 YFSETQ.

DNA of the CDR3: TGTGCCAGCAGCCCGTCCGGGAACTATGGCTACACCTTC. Amino acid sequence: CASSPSGNYGYTF. The gene calls are TRBV7-2 and TRBJ1-2; D is unclear. Germline lookup yields CDR1 SGHTA and CDR2 FQGNSA. This CDR3 has 13 residues. The germline V and J ends were trimmed by 5 bases and 2 bases, with 9 bases remaining between them.

The chain combines TRBV18 with TRBJ2-7, with 8 bases aligning to TRBD2. Losses at the gene ends were 0 bases for V and 3 bases for J; bases not matched to a gene: 7. Per the germline V gene, CDR1 is KGHSH and CDR2 is LQKENI. This CDR3 has 16 residues. CDR3: CASSPPSAGAIYEQYF. CDR3 nucleotides: TGTGCCAGCTCACCACCTTCAGCGGGAGCCATCTACGAGCAGTACTTC.

This chain uses TRBV27 with TRBJ2-2; D not resolved. Trimming removed 6 bases from V and 4 bases from J, with 15 bases in between. This CDR3 is 15 amino acids long. The germline CDR1 and CDR2 sequences are MNHEY and SMNVEV (reference sequence). The DNA of the CDR3 is TGTGCCAGCAGATCTACGGGCCATGGCACCGGGGAGCTGTTTTTT. This codes for CASRSTGHGTGELFF.